Given below is one T cell receptor (beta chain) in context. Its antigen is currently unknown. This sample is part of a study of T cell repertoires in cytomegalovirus infection. The study, taken as a whole, reports: Pooled public TCR beta family frequency picked out CMV carriers with the relevant HLA.

CDR1 and CDR2 from the germline V gene are SGHRS and YFSETQ. V was clipped by 4 bases and J by 6 bases, with 19 bases between them. The length of the CDR3 is 15 residues. Each CDR3 protein is one row after TCRdb ran MiXCR on the reads. The sample includes 170,000 or so distinct CDR3 sequences, about an eighth of them seen just once. V usage is TRBV5-1 and J usage is TRBJ1-1, with unresolved D. This sequence was found in a human donor in good health (CMV status not recorded). Some clones in this sample may be carry-over from other donors' samples. Sample: PBMCs. Here the CDR3 reads CASSLVPGPRSEAFF. CDR3 in DNA: TGCGCCAGCAGCCTAGTGCCCGGGCCACGATCTGAAGCTTTCTTT. The full variable domain, with the rest looked up from reference TRBV5-1 and TRBJ1-1, is KAGVTQTPRYLIKTRGQQVTLSCSPISGHRSVSWYQQTPGQGLQFLFEYFSETQRNKGNFPGRFSGRQFSNSRSEMNVSTLELGDSALYLCASSLVPGPRSEAFFGQGTRLTVV.